This record looks at one T cell receptor (beta chain) sequence and its context. What this receptor recognizes is not known. The record has no base qualities; no much larger clone is one base away. The sample is drawn from a study of T cell responses to AZD1222 COVID-19 vaccine (dated by TCRdb to the early 2020s). Regarding the complete study: A total of around 240 trial participants underwent TCR sequencing, of whom around 200 received two doses of AZD1222 and some 26 received two doses of the MenACWY control vaccine. Enrollment into the trials was organized by age into subgroups of 18-55, 56-69 and 70-plus years, and those subgroups contained roughly 150, 30 and 60 TCR-sequenced participants, respectively.

The paper as a whole reports these results and caveats: Most participants were white British and females outnumbered males, and the authors suggested that clonal diversity may have been underestimated. Conclusions about previously exposed vaccinees were limited because only a handful of AZD1222 recipients were SARS-CoV-2 seropositive at baseline. The 56-69-year group was small, and its depth increase did not reach significance, likely because of low power. The vaccine-associated CD4 TCRs covered the entire spike protein, and the dominant responses fell in regions 160-218 and 743-854. A significant rise in spike-specific TCR breadth and depth was observed after two AZD1222 doses relative to day 0 and relative to MenACWY recipients. Reportedly, close to half of the unique spike-specific TCRs recognized epitopes lying outside the regions that are mutated in the B.1.351 and B.1.1.7 variants. Because no day 14 peak-response samples were available, repertoires were characterized only after the peak T cell response.

Sample time point, as interpreted from the label and publication: about 28 days (+/-7) after the second vaccine dose. AZD1222 recipients with second doses at about 4 weeks or about 12 weeks were pooled, because spike-specific TCR depth and breadth did not differ between schedules. Vaccinee samples came from UK trials COV001 and COV002, including a single-blind randomized controlled phase 2/3 trial of AZD1222 (ChAdOx1 nCoV-19) in healthy adults. Trial participant PBMC samples were collected at day 0 and day 28 after the second dose for TCRbeta chain sequencing. Trimmed from V: 3 bases; trimmed from J: 3 bases; junction bases lacking a gene match: 5. According to the germline V gene, CDR1 reads KGHSH and CDR2 reads LQKENI. The CDR3 covers 17 residues, taking in both the cysteine and the phenylalanine. Solely the CDR3 DNA is kept, with 51 bases framed from the first base. The CDR3 regions of human TCRbeta chains were subjected to immunosequencing. As for the authors' bioinformatics: Repertoire TCRs were checked for matches against a reference library of SARS-CoV-2-specific TCRs that had been generated using the MIRA antigen-specificity platform. Breadth meant the fraction of unique TCRs that were SARS-CoV-2-associated, whereas depth meant the fraction of total T cells that were SARS-CoV-2-associated. Each spike-specific TCR was assigned to its reactive spike region and to a CD4 or CD8 class using the MIRA data. Log10-transformed breadth and depth values were compared by one-way ANOVA with Sidak's multiple comparisons tests. Not all clones reach the TCRdb copy of this immuneACCESS table, which keeps in-frame sequences only. Checked studies attribute under half of the gap to unresolved V genes and leave the rest unexplained. Clone size and V and J calls were adopted from that table, with D and trimming inferred from the DNA. Present in this sample are 110,000 or so clones, around 89% of which were seen just once. Less than 8.5% of the sample is in the top ten clones.

The TCR comes from an adult who received the AZD1222 COVID-19 vaccine. The material was peripheral blood, obtained 28 days after the second AZD1222 dose. This sequence uses TRBV18 and TRBJ2-3; a stretch of 14 junction bases matches TRBD2. The nucleotide sequence is given as TGTGCCAGCTCACCTGGGACTAGCGGGAGTGGGACAGATACGCAGTATTTT. Translation gives CASSPGTSGSGTDTQYF.